The 18 T cell receptor beta chains presented below share a single source sample, sequenced in a study of cytomegalovirus exposure and HLA in healthy donors. In the PCR, 60 Vbeta and 13 Jbeta primers were used. TCRdb keeps only in-frame clones here, not all; method: immunoSEQ multiplex PCR. The sample holds 180,000 or so clones, 80% to 90% seen once. The sample was PBMCs. Receptors were obtained from a man between 18 and 35 years old in good health and CMV-seropositive.

This rearrangement joins TRBV7-8 to TRBJ2-6, with 7 positions matching TRBD1. Germline CDR1 SGHVS, CDR2 FQNEAQ. The CDR3 runs to 15 residues. V lost 6 bases to trimming and J lost 4 bases; unmatched junction nucleotides: 6. CDR3 protein: CASRFRGTGANVLTF. CDR3 DNA sequence: TGTGCCAGCAGGTTCAGGGGGACGGGGGCCAACGTCCTGACTTTC.

This clone was found once. The J gene is TRBJ2-7, the V gene TRBV10-3, with 9 nucleotides matching TRBD2. The CDR3 has 15 amino acids. CDR1 and CDR2 (germline): ENHRY, SYGVKD. V lost 10 bases to trimming and J lost 0 bases; unmatched junction nucleotides: 10. The CDR3 DNA is TGTGCCACCACGTCAAGCGGGGGGAACTCCTACGAGCAGTACTTC. Translation gives CATTSSGGNSYEQYF.

V is TRBV15 and J is TRBJ1-1, with D possibly TRBD1 on 5 matching bases. Germline CDR1 reads LNHNV; CDR2 reads YYDKDF (reference sequence). V lost 2 bases, J lost 7 bases, and 14 bases lay in between. This CDR3 contains 14 residues. CDR3 sequence (DNA): TGTGCCACCAGCAGAACCTCAGGGCAGAGTGAAGCTTTCTTT. Its protein product is CATSRTSGQSEAFF.

The V call is TRBV7-9, the J call TRBJ2-1; TRBD1 is a possible D gene (6 bases). This CDR3 region has 17 residues. Germline V lookup: CDR1 SEHNR, CDR2 FQNEAQ (reference sequence). Trimming removed 5 bases from V and 4 bases from J, with 21 bases in between. CDR3 residues: CASSPSSQGTLYNEQFF. CDR3 DNA sequence: TGTGCCAGCAGCCCTAGTTCCCAGGGGACCCTTTACAATGAGCAGTTCTTC. Drawing the rest from reference TRBV7-9 and TRBJ2-1, the complete variable domain is DTGVSQNPRHKITKRGQNVTFRCDPISEHNRLYWYRQTLGQGPEFLTYFQNEAQLEKSRLLSDRFSAERPKGSFSTLEIQRTEQGDSAMYLCASSPSSQGTLYNEQFFGPGTRLTVL.

The genes are TRBV30 and TRBJ2-7; possible D gene TRBD2, 6 bases. This CDR3 is 14 amino acids long. The V end lost 2 bases, the J end lost 6 bases, and 17 bases lay between the germline ends. The germline V gene encodes CDR1 GTSNPN and CDR2 SVGIG (reference sequence). The CDR3 region is CAWSFPGAGREQYF. The CDR3 DNA reads as TGTGCCTGGAGTTTTCCGGGAGCAGGGCGCGAGCAGTACTTC.

This chain joins TRBV7-9 and TRBJ2-7; perhaps TRBD2 as D (5 bases). This CDR3 is 15 amino acids long. The V and J ends lost 5 bases and 4 bases respectively, with 18 bases between them. CDR1 SEHNR and CDR2 FQNEAQ come from the germline V gene (reference sequence). CDR3 bases: TGTGCCAGCAGCCTTGGCGAGGGCCCCACATACGAGCAGTACTTC. Translated: CASSLGEGPTYEQYF.

The chain employs TRBV27 and TRBJ2-5, with TRBD1 matching over 7 bases. Losses at the gene ends were 5 bases for V and 11 bases for J; bases not matched to a gene: 8. There are 12 residues in the CDR3. Germline V gene data show CDR1 as MNHEY and CDR2 as SMNVEV (reference sequence). The CDR3 sequence: CASSRTGSEQYF. The CDR3 DNA sequence: TGTGCCAGCAGTAGGACAGGTTCTGAGCAGTACTTC.

CDR3 residues: CAWIQSPGTEAFF. For the CDR3, the DNA is TGTGCCTGGATCCAGAGTCCGGGGACTGAAGCTTTCTTT. This chain uses TRBV30 with TRBJ1-1; D unclear. CDR3 size: 13 residues. V was pared by 4 bases and J by 5 bases, with 14 bases between. Per the germline V gene, CDR1 is GTSNPN and CDR2 is SVGIG (reference sequence).

Concerning this clone: Other DNA sequences in the same sample also yield this CDR3. J is TRBJ2-5 and V is TRBV19, with TRBD2 identical over 10 bases. The CDR3 has 15 amino acids. Looked up from germline, CDR1 is LNHDA and CDR2 is SQIVND (reference sequence). V was clipped by 3 bases and J by 0 bases; unmatched bases: 1. CDR3 region: CASSITSGDQETQYF. The DNA for the CDR3 is TGTGCCAGTAGTATTACTAGCGGGGACCAAGAGACCCAGTACTTC.

The rearrangement links TRBV4-3 to TRBJ2-5; TRBD1 matches 7 bases. The J call may be wrong; the DNA end is better matched by TRBJ2-7. Germline V gene data show CDR1 as LGHNA and CDR2 as YSLEER. This CDR3 is built from 14 residues. The CDR3 loop is CASSQTQGAYEQYF. The CDR3 DNA follows: TGCGCCAGCAGCCAAACCCAGGGGGCCTACGAGCAGTACTTC.

This chain joins TRBV5-1 and TRBJ1-1, with D possibly being TRBD1 (6 bases). Germline loops: CDR1 SGHRS, CDR2 YFSETQ. There are 14 residues in the CDR3. V was cut by 5 bases and J by 6 bases, with 17 bases left in between. This chain's CDR3 is CASRLAYRESEAFF. As DNA, the CDR3 is TGCGCCAGCAGACTTGCCTACAGGGAGTCTGAAGCTTTCTTT. The entire variable domain, with the rest obtained from reference TRBV5-1 and TRBJ1-1, is as follows: KAGVTQTPRYLIKTRGQQVTLSCSPISGHRSVSWYQQTPGQGLQFLFEYFSETQRNKGNFPGRFSGRQFSNSRSEMNVSTLELGDSALYLCASRLAYRESEAFFGQGTRLTVV.

This clone occurred once. The chain uses TRBV7-9 and TRBJ2-5; D perhaps matches TRBD1 (7 bases). The germline V gene has CDR1 SEHNR and CDR2 FQNEAQ (reference sequence). The CDR3 consists of 15 residues. The ends were cut back, 5 bases at V and 4 bases at J, with 17 bases in the middle. Here the CDR3 DNA reads TGTGCCAGCAGCCAGACGACAGGGAGGAGAGAGACCCAGTACTTC. It codes for CASSQTTGRRETQYF. Full variable domain (rest looked up from reference TRBV7-9 and TRBJ2-5): DTGVSQNPRHKITKRGQNVTFRCDPISEHNRLYWYRQTLGQGPEFLTYFQNEAQLEKSRLLSDRFSAERPKGSFSTLEIQRTEQGDSAMYLCASSQTTGRRETQYFGPGTRLLVL.

This clone was seen a handful of times. The gene calls are TRBV4-1 and TRBJ2-7; D possibly corresponds to TRBD2 (6 bases). V was pared by 1 base and J by 4 bases, with 11 bases between. The CDR3 is 14 residues long. Germline V gene sequence: CDR1 MGHRA, CDR2 YSYEKL. The CDR3 DNA follows: TGCGCCAGCAGCCAAGGACTAGGGAGTTACGAGCAGTACTTC. It translates to CASSQGLGSYEQYF.

The gene calls are TRBV10-3 and TRBJ1-2; 9 bases agree with TRBD1. CDR1 ENHRY and CDR2 SYGVKD come from the germline V gene. This CDR3 contains 13 residues. The trim removed 10 bases at V and 6 bases at J, leaving 9 bases unmatched. The CDR3 sequence: CATVLDRGDGYTF. CDR3 nucleotide sequence: TGTGCCACCGTGTTGGACAGGGGAGATGGCTACACCTTC.

This chain uses TRBV7-2 with TRBJ1-6, with D possibly matching TRBD1 (6 bases). Germline lookup yields CDR1 SGHTA and CDR2 FQGNSA. Deletions cut 5 bases from V and 0 bases from J, with 11 bases between. This CDR3 is 16 amino acids long. The CDR3 DNA sequence: TGTGCCAGCAGCCCCGACAGGAGCTCCTATAATTCACCCCTCCACTTT. It codes for CASSPDRSSYNSPLHF.

CDR3 region: CASSQRRRGKYEQYF. The CDR3 DNA sequence: TGTGCCAGCAGCCAGCGTCGAAGGGGAAAGTACGAGCAGTACTTC. The V gene is TRBV11-1, the J gene TRBJ2-7; weak D call: TRBD1 (5 bases). The CDR3 runs 15 residues. The V gene lost 5 bases and the J gene lost 4 bases, with 18 bases spanning the gap. The V gene's germline CDR1 is SGHAT and CDR2 FQDESV (reference sequence).

The table lists this clone with a count of one. The V call is TRBV5-4, the J call TRBJ2-5; the D is unclear. Trimming shortened V by 6 bases and J by 1 base, and 10 bases separated the two germline ends. The CDR3 covers 13 residues. CDR1 SGHNT and CDR2 YYREEE come from the germline V gene (reference sequence). DNA for the CDR3: TGTGCCAGCACACCGGGTCTCCAAGAGACCCAGTACTTC. Its translation: CASTPGLQETQYF.

V is TRBV19 and J is TRBJ1-2; no definite D call. V lost 5 bases and J lost 4, with 14 bases in between. Germline CDR1 reads LNHDA; CDR2 reads SQIVND (reference sequence). This CDR3 contains 14 residues. In DNA form, the CDR3 reads TGTGCCAGTAGTTACGGAGTCGGAAGCTATGGCTACACCTTC. Amino acid sequence: CASSYGVGSYGYTF.